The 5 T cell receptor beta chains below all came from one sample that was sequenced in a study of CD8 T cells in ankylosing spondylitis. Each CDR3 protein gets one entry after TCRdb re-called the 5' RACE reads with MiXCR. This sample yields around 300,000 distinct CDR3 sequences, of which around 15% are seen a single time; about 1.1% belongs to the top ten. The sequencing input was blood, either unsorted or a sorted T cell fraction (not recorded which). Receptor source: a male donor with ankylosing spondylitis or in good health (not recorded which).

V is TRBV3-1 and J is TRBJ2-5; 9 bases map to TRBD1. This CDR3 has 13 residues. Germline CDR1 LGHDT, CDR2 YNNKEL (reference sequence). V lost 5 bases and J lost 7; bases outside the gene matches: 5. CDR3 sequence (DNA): TGTGCCAGCAGCTTGGGACAGGGCCGGACCCAGTACTTC. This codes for CASSLGQGRTQYF.

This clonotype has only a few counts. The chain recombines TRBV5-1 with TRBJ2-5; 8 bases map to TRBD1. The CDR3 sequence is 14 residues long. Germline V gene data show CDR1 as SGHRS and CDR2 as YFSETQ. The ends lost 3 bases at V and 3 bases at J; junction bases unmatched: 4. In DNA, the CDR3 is TGCGCCAGCAGCTCGGACAGGGCTGAAGAGACCCAGTACTTC. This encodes CASSSDRAEETQYF.

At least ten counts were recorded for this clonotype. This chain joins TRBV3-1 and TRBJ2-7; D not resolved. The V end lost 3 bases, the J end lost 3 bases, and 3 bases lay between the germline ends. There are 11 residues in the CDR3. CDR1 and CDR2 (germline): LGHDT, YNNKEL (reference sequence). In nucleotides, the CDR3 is TGTGCCAGCAGCCAGTACTACGAGCAGTACTTC. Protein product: CASSQYYEQYF.

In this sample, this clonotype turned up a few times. CDR3 nucleotides: TGCGCCAGCAGTACCGGGCCTTTAGGAGAGCAGTACTTC. Translated: CASSTGPLGEQYF. The chain carries TRBV5-1 and TRBJ2-7, with unresolved D. This CDR3 is 13 amino acids long. The V and J ends lost 5 bases and 7 bases respectively, with 16 bases between them. Germline CDR1 and CDR2: SGHRS and YFSETQ.

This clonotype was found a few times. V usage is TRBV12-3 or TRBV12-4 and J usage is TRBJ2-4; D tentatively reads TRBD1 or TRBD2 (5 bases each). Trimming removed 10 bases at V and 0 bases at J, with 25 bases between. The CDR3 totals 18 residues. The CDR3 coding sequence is TGTGCCATTAAAGATTCTAGCCCAGGGAGATTAGCCAAAAACATTCAGTACTTC. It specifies CAIKDSSPGRLAKNIQYF.